This T cell receptor beta chain was captured by sequencing in a study of T-cell memory formation after mild COVID-19. Study-level findings and limits: Cross-reactive memory appears to have joined, as suggested by some responding clones showing up in pre-infection memory. Mainly CM and EM harbored the contracting CD4+ clones; mainly EMRA harbored the CD8+ ones.

Regarding this clonotype: What it binds is not known.

A single record per CDR3 protein comes from TCRdb applying MiXCR to the 5' RACE reads. The data show 180,000 or so distinct CDR3 sequences, around a tenth seen once. Germline lookup yields CDR1 MNHNS and CDR2 SASEGT. V lost 5 bases and J 8 bases, leaving 7 bases between the germline ends. The CDR3 runs 11 residues. The sample taken for sequencing was PBMCs or a T cell subset sorted from them (not recorded which). This chain connects TRBV6-1 to TRBJ2-1; D is undetermined. The TCR originated in a man aged 18-30 years who had mild COVID-19 (a few samples of this study predate the infection). Cell type and time point are not known. As DNA, the CDR3 is TGTGCCAGCAGTCCTTGGGATGAGCAGTTCTTC. Encoded protein: CASSPWDEQFF.